The present T cell receptor beta chain was sequenced within a study of radiation and T cells in renal cell carcinoma. Findings and limits, study-wide: In blood, top tumor clones expanded by 2 weeks, shrinking by 4.

The protocol was immunoSEQ multiplex PCR, while the TCRdb copy is restricted to in-frame clones and leaves out a portion. Among some 150,000 clones listed, approximately 86% were seen once. In regard to this clone: The target antigen is unknown.

Time point meaning: blood 4 weeks post-SBRT, at nephrectomy. The sample's treatment: 15 Gy SBRT to primary tumor, nephrectomy 4 weeks later. The tumor was a clear cell renal cell carcinoma. Sequenced here: blood, sampled from a patient whose treatment included radiotherapy and nephrectomy. The sequence derives from a woman in her fifties or sixties with renal cell carcinoma.

CDR3: CSVGQGGNQPQHF. DNA for the CDR3: TGCAGCGTTGGACAGGGTGGGAATCAGCCCCAGCATTTT. The rearrangement uses TRBV29-1 and TRBJ1-5, with TRBD1 matching over 7 bases. The CDR3 runs 13 residues. The J segment lost 4 bases and the V segment lost 4 bases, leaving 4 bases of the junction unmatched. The germline V gene encodes CDR1 SQVTM and CDR2 ANQGSEA.